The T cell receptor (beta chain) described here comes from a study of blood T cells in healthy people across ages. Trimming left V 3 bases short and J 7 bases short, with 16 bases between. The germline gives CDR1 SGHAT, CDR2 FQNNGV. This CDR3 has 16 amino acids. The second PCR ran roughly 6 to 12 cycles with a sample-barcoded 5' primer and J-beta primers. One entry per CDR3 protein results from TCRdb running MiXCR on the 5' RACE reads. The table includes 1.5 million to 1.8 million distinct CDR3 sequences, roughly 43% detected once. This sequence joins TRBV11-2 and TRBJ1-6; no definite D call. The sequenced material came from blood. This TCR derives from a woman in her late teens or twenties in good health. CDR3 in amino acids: CASSFFGVSENSPLHF. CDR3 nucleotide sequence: TGTGCCAGCAGCTTTTTCGGGGTTTCGGAAAATTCACCCCTCCACTTT.